The T cell receptor (beta chain) under discussion was sequenced for a study of T cells in women clearing cervical HPV infection. General study findings and limits: Repertoire richness, not evenness, was significantly elevated in CIN3+ cases versus controls.

Looked up from germline, CDR1 is SGHAT and CDR2 is FQNNGV. The J segment lost 5 bases and the V segment lost 3 bases, leaving 1 base of the junction unmatched. The CDR3 has 13 amino acids. Note on this clone: Antigen specificity is unknown. From the germline J gene comes the end of the CDR3, since the read stops 3 residues before it.

The table came from immunoSEQ multiplex PCR; TCRdb's copy has only in-frame clones and leaves some out. The sample data list over 10,000 clones. The TCR comes from a woman aged 18 to 69 with a cervical HPV16 infection that either progressed to CIN3+ or cleared (not recorded which). V usage is TRBV11-2 and J usage is TRBJ2-3; the match to TRBD2 covers 8 bases. Sequenced material: blood buffy coat. CDR3 DNA, as far as it was read: TGTGCCAGCAGCTTCGGGGGGGAAGATACG. Protein product: CASSFGGEDT. The entire CDR3 sequence reads CASSFGGEDTQYF.